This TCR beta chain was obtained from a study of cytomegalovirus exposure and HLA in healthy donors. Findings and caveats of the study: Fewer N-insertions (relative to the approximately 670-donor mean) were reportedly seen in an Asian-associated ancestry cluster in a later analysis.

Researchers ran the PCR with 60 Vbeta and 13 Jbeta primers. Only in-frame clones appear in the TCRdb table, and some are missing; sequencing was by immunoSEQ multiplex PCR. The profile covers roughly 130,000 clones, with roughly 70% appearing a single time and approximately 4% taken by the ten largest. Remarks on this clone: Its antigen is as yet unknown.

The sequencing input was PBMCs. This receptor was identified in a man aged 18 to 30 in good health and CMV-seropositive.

CDR3 in DNA: TGTGCCAGCAGTTCCTCGACAGGGGTAAGGGAGCCCCAGCATTTT. It translates to CASSSSTGVREPQHF. The chain has TRBV28 and TRBJ1-5, with TRBD1 identical over 8 bases. Germline assignment: CDR1 MDHEN and CDR2 SYDVKM. J gave up 8 bases and V 4 bases, and 10 bases lay outside the gene matches. The CDR3 covers 15 residues.